This record looks at one TCR beta chain sequence and its context. The target antigen is unknown. Germline CDR1 reads MGHRA; CDR2 reads YSYEKL. This CDR3 region has 13 residues. The germline V and J ends were trimmed by 1 base and 1 base, with 5 bases remaining between them. Deep-level running was used for the assay. TCRdb keeps only in-frame clones here, not all; method: immunoSEQ multiplex PCR. Of about 870,000 clones listed, approximately 92% were seen once; the top ten hold 24%. CD45RO negativity and positive selection for CCR7 defined naive CD8 cells, a population that excluded terminally differentiated effector memory CD45RA+ cells. Every donor was a Caucasian adult from Nashville, Tennessee. This sample stems from a study of shared clonotypes between healthy human individuals. General study points: Clonotype sharing among donors was expected to depend on sequencing depth.

The origin of this receptor is a man aged 25-40 years in good health. This chain connects TRBV4-1 to TRBJ2-7; D is unclear. Sequencing was done on a sample of naive CD8+ T cells sorted from blood. The CDR3 DNA sequence: TGCGCCAGCAGCCAAGTCCTATCCTACGAGCAGTACTTC. This gives the protein CASSQVLSYEQYF.